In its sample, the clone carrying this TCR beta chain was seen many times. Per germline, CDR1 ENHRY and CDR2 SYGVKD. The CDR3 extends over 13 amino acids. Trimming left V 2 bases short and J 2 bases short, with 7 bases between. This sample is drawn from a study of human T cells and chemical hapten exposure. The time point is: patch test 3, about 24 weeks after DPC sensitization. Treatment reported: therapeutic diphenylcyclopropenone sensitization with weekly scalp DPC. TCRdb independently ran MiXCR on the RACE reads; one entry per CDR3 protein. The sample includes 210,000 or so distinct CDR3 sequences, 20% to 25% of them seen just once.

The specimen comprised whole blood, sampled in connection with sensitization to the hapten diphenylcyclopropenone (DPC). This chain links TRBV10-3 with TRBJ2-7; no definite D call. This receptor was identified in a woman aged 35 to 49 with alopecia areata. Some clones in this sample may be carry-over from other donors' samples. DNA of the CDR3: TGTGCCATCAGTGAGGGGCAGACCTACGAGCAGTACTTC. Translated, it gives CAISEGQTYEQYF.